This T cell receptor (beta chain) was sequenced in a study of cytomegalovirus exposure and HLA in healthy donors. General study points: Earlier results showed most TCR beta V segments being productive about 87% or about 30% of the time.

Germline V lookup: CDR1 SQVTM, CDR2 ANQGSEA. CDR3 length equals 14 residues. Trimming left V 6 bases short and J 1 base short, with 13 bases between. PCR primers comprised 60 Vbeta and 13 Jbeta primers. Measured with immunoSEQ multiplex PCR; TCRdb has only the in-frame clones, and not every one. This table holds 150,000 to 200,000 clones, 79% found once. Concerning this clone itself: The antigen is undetermined.

The TCR originated in a woman between 25 and 40 years old in good health and CMV-seropositive. Input material: PBMCs. The gene calls are TRBV29-1 and TRBJ1-5; weak D call: TRBD1 (5 bases). Written as DNA, the CDR3 is TGCAGCGTCCTCGGGGGGAACAGCAATCAGCCCCAGCATTTT. Amino acids: CSVLGGNSNQPQHF.